These 30 T cell receptor beta chains came from one sample sequenced in a study of shared clonotypes between healthy human individuals. Profiling relied on immunoSEQ multiplex PCR, and the TCRdb table lists in-frame clones only, not all of them. The sample carries 190,000 or so clones, about 66% recorded once. The sequencing input was memory CD4+ T cells sorted from blood. Subset reported: CD45RA-negative fraction. The receptors here all came from a man aged 30-40 years in good health.

The chain is built from TRBV5-6 and TRBJ2-3; tentatively, D is TRBD2 (5 bases). Trimming took 4 bases from V and 2 from J, leaving 17 bases between them. The CDR3 covers 16 residues. Germline V gives CDR1 SGHDT, CDR2 YYEEEE. The CDR3 loop reads CASSPIRIGITDTQYF. Here the CDR3 DNA reads TGTGCCAGCAGCCCAATAAGGATCGGGATCACAGATACGCAGTATTTT.

The V call is TRBV5-4, the J call TRBJ1-1; 9 nucleotides align to TRBD1. The CDR3 is 16 residues long. With 0 bases clipped from V and 2 bases from J, the junction kept 5 bases outside the gene matches. In germline, CDR1 is SGHNT, CDR2 YYREEE (reference sequence). In DNA, the CDR3 is TGTGCCAGCAGCTTGGGGACAGGGGACTTCAACACTGAAGCTTTCTTT. Protein sequence: CASSLGTGDFNTEAFF.

The chain has TRBV6-5 and TRBJ1-2; D unclear. The germline CDR1 and CDR2 sequences are MNHEY and SVGAGI. The length of the CDR3 is 14 residues. Trimming removed 2 bases from V and 3 bases from J, with 10 bases in between. The CDR3 region is CASSYKGHYYGYTF. CDR3 bases: TGTGCCAGCAGTTACAAGGGCCACTACTATGGCTACACCTTC.

This rearrangement joins TRBV28 to TRBJ2-7; 11 nucleotides line up with TRBD2. The CDR3 has 14 residues. V trimming: 6 bases; J trimming: 5 bases; junction bases outside the gene matches: 6. CDR1 and CDR2 from the germline V gene are MDHEN and SYDVKM. The CDR3 here is CASRTSGSTHEQYF. CDR3 sequence (DNA): TGTGCCAGCAGAACTAGCGGGAGTACCCACGAGCAGTACTTC.

The table lists this clone with many counts. The V call is TRBV7-6, the J call TRBJ2-2; the D gene is possibly TRBD2 (7 bases). Germline V gene data show CDR1 as SGHVS and CDR2 as FNYEAQ. The CDR3 spans 16 residues. The V and J ends lost 4 bases and 4 bases respectively, with 16 bases between them. CDR3 sequence reads: CASSSGRGAGTGELFF. In nucleotides, the CDR3 is TGTGCCAGCAGCTCCGGACGGGGGGCGGGCACCGGGGAGCTGTTTTTT.

This chain links TRBV18 with TRBJ2-7; TRBD1 agrees at 7 bases. Germline V gene sequence: CDR1 KGHSH, CDR2 LQKENI. V lost 3 bases and J lost 2; bases outside the gene matches: 4. The CDR3 runs 14 residues. DNA for the CDR3: TGTGCCAGCTCACCTCAGGGGGATGCCTACGAGCAGTACTTC. Protein product: CASSPQGDAYEQYF.

The chain recombines TRBV7-3 with TRBJ2-5; D not resolved. The V end lost 5 bases, the J end lost 1 base, and 8 bases lay between the germline ends. The CDR3 totals 13 residues. Germline V gene lookup returns CDR1 SGHTA and CDR2 FQGTGA. The CDR3 reads CASSLITQETQYF. The CDR3 DNA is TGTGCCAGCAGCCTTATAACCCAAGAGACCCAGTACTTC.

The chain links TRBV7-9 to TRBJ2-5; D possibly corresponds to TRBD2 (6 bases). The CDR3 covers 14 residues. CDR1 and CDR2 from the germline V gene are SEHNR and FQNEAQ (reference sequence). V gave up 0 bases and J gave up 3 bases, with 8 bases separating them. DNA of the CDR3: TGTGCCAGCAGCTTAGCTGCTAGCGAAGAGACCCAGTACTTC. This codes for CASSLAASEETQYF.

This clone appeared a single time. This chain links TRBV27 with TRBJ1-2, with a possible D match to TRBD1 (5 bases). CDR1 and CDR2 from the germline V gene are MNHEY and SMNVEV (reference sequence). Trimming removed 11 bases from V and 5 bases from J, with 21 bases in between. CDR3 length: 14 residues. The chain's CDR3 is CASTRLRGGYGYTF. CDR3 DNA sequence: TGTGCCTCAACACGTCTCCGGGGGGGATATGGCTACACCTTC.

With regard to this clone: Other DNA variants within this sample encode the same CDR3. This sequence joins TRBV7-3 and TRBJ2-3; 7 bases agree with TRBD2. The CDR3 spans 14 residues. The J segment lost 1 base and the V segment lost 9 bases, leaving 7 bases of the junction unmatched. CDR1 and CDR2 from the germline V gene are SGHTA and FQGTGA. The CDR3 region is CASSLAGGTDTQYF. The CDR3 DNA follows: TGTGCCAGTTCCCTTGCGGGGGGCACAGATACGCAGTATTTT.

The V and J genes are TRBV9 and TRBJ2-3; D unclear. The CDR3 consists of 15 residues. V gave up 6 bases and J gave up 0 bases, with 14 bases separating them. Germline loops: CDR1 SGDLS, CDR2 YYNGEE. CDR3 in amino acids: CASNLDGTSTDTQYF. The CDR3 DNA sequence: TGTGCCAGCAACCTAGACGGTACTAGCACAGATACGCAGTATTTT.

This chain uses TRBV5-1 with TRBJ2-7, with D perhaps being TRBD1 or TRBD2 (5 bases each). V was clipped by 0 bases and J by 3 bases, with 16 bases between them. The germline CDR1 and CDR2 sequences are SGHRS and YFSETQ. This CDR3 has 16 amino acids. CDR3 nucleotide sequence: TGCGCCAGCAGCTTGGGGGCAGGGAGCCGAGTCTACGAGCAGTACTTC. It yields the protein CASSLGAGSRVYEQYF.

The chain has TRBV30 and TRBJ2-4; possibly TRBD1 for D (7 bases). Trimming removed 2 bases from V and 0 bases from J, with 17 bases in between. Germline V gene sequence: CDR1 GTSNPN, CDR2 SVGIG (reference sequence). The CDR3 is 17 residues long. CDR3: CAWSTSGGTLAKNIQYF. The CDR3, as DNA: TGTGCCTGGAGTACTTCAGGGGGGACACTAGCCAAAAACATTCAGTACTTC.

The V call is TRBV6-6, the J call TRBJ2-3, with a weak D call TRBD1 (6 bases). The CDR3 covers 15 residues. V shed 6 bases and J shed 2 bases, with 15 bases lying between them. Germline V gives CDR1 MNHNY, CDR2 SVGAGI (reference sequence). CDR3 coding DNA: TGTGCCAGCAGACCGACAGGATACATCACAGATACGCAGTATTTT. This codes for CASRPTGYITDTQYF.

V usage is TRBV5-6 and J usage is TRBJ1-5, with 9 bases aligning to TRBD1. The CDR3 spans 15 residues. J lost 5 bases, V lost 0 bases, and 3 bases had no gene match. Looked up from germline, CDR1 is SGHDT and CDR2 is YYEEEE. In DNA form, the CDR3 reads TGTGCCAGCAGCTTGGGTGGGACAGGGCATCAGCCCCAGCATTTT. It encodes CASSLGGTGHQPQHF.

This chain joins TRBV19 and TRBJ2-7; TRBD1 matches 7 bases. Germline V lookup: CDR1 LNHDA, CDR2 SQIVND (reference sequence). The CDR3 is 16 amino acids. V was pared by 2 bases and J by 3 bases, with 10 bases of the junction left unmatched. The DNA of the CDR3 is TGTGCCAGTAGTATAATGGGGACAGCTCACATCTACGAGCAGTACTTC. Protein sequence: CASSIMGTAHIYEQYF.

V usage is TRBV6-5 and J usage is TRBJ2-7, with 7 bases matching TRBD2. Germline V gene data show CDR1 as MNHEY and CDR2 as SVGAGI. J lost 2 bases, V lost 7 bases, and 8 bases had no gene match. The CDR3 consists of 14 residues. CDR3 bases: TGTGCCAGCACCAGTAGCGGGTTTACCTACGAGCAGTACTTC. Protein product: CASTSSGFTYEQYF.

On this clone: The junction and the germline gene differ at one end; a read error may be behind it. The rearrangement uses TRBV19 and TRBJ1-4, with D possibly being TRBD1 (5 bases). Germline CDR1 reads LNHDA; CDR2 reads SQIVND (reference sequence). This CDR3 region has 13 residues. CDR3 amino acids: CASSKGRAEKLFF. The CDR3 nucleotides read TGTGCCAGCAGTAAGGGACGCGCGGAAAAACTGTTTTTT.

The V and J genes are TRBV5-1 and TRBJ2-1; 14 bases agree with TRBD2. J gave up 8 bases and V 8 bases, and 3 bases lay outside the gene matches. This CDR3 comprises 13 residues. The germline V gene encodes CDR1 SGHRS and CDR2 YFSETQ. The CDR3 reads CASAGLAGDEQFF. CDR3 DNA: TGCGCCAGTGCGGGACTAGCGGGAGATGAGCAGTTCTTC.

The chain recombines TRBV5-1 with TRBJ1-2, with D unresolved. The germline V gene encodes CDR1 SGHRS and CDR2 YFSETQ. This CDR3 has 12 amino acids. V gave up 6 bases and J gave up 0 bases, with 6 bases separating them. CDR3 residues: CASTSTNYGYTF. The CDR3 coding sequence is TGCGCCAGCACATCCACTAACTATGGCTACACCTTC.

The CDR3 loop reads CASSPRVETQYF. DNA of the CDR3: TGTGCCAGCTCACCCCGGGTCGAGACCCAGTACTTC. The chain recombines TRBV18 with TRBJ2-5; D not certain. The CDR3 spans 12 residues. Germline values: CDR1 KGHSH, CDR2 LQKENI. Trimming stripped 3 bases from V and 5 bases from J, with 7 bases between.

As to this clone: With a much larger clone just one base away, this may be a read error. This rearrangement joins TRBV6-6 to TRBJ1-5, with 9 bases fitting TRBD1. Trimming cost V 6 bases and J 2 bases; bases outside gene matches: 2. This CDR3 has 14 residues. Germline CDR1 and CDR2: MNHNY and SVGAGI (reference sequence). CDR3 loop: CASRRTGGNQPQHF. CDR3 in DNA: TGTGCCAGCAGACGGACAGGGGGCAATCAGCCCCAGCATTTT.

The chain uses TRBV6-4 and TRBJ2-1; possible D gene TRBD2, 6 bases. This CDR3 region has 12 residues. Germline-derived CDR1 and CDR2 are MRHNA and SNTAGT. The V end was cut by 0 bases, the J end by 15 bases, with 12 bases between. CDR3 protein: CASSDSGGVAFF. CDR3 in DNA: TGTGCCAGCAGTGACTCGGGCGGGGTGGCGTTCTTC.

The chain carries TRBV5-4 and TRBJ2-5, with 8 bases aligning to TRBD1. The CDR3 is made up of 13 amino acids. Germline V lookup: CDR1 SGHNT, CDR2 YYREEE (reference sequence). Germline trimming cut 3 bases from V and 5 bases from J; bases unmatched to any gene: 3. CDR3 amino acids: CASSSGTGETQYF. The DNA for the CDR3 is TGTGCCAGCAGCTCCGGGACAGGCGAGACCCAGTACTTC.

A single count supports this clone. The J gene is TRBJ2-7, the V gene TRBV18; D possibly corresponds to TRBD1 (6 bases). V lost 3 bases and J 2 bases, leaving 14 bases between the germline ends. The CDR3 is 15 amino acids. The germline CDR1 and CDR2 sequences are KGHSH and LQKENI. Here the CDR3 reads CASSPPTGSTYEQYF. In DNA, the CDR3 is TGTGCCAGCTCACCCCCGACAGGATCTACCTACGAGCAGTACTTC.

The genes are TRBV11-3 and TRBJ2-3; a possible D gene is TRBD2 (6 bases). Germline V gene sequence: CDR1 SGHNT, CDR2 YENEEA. Trimming shortened V by 8 bases and J by 9 bases, and 18 bases separated the two germline ends. The length of the CDR3 is 13 residues. The CDR3 is CASGLSRLDTQYF. The CDR3 coding sequence is TGTGCCAGCGGCCTCTCAAGACTAGACACGCAGTATTTT.

The chain is built from TRBV7-2 and TRBJ2-7, with 7 bases identical to TRBD1. CDR3 size: 14 residues. Losses at the gene ends were 2 bases for V and 2 bases for J; bases not matched to a gene: 3. From germline, CDR1 is SGHTA and CDR2 FQGNSA. CDR3 protein: CASSLTGEAYEQYF. In DNA, the CDR3 is TGTGCCAGCAGCTTAACAGGGGAAGCCTACGAGCAGTACTTC.

V usage is TRBV6-5 and J usage is TRBJ1-2, with D hard to call. V was clipped by 5 bases and J by 4 bases, with 11 bases between them. The CDR3 is 13 residues long. Per the germline V gene, CDR1 is MNHEY and CDR2 is SVGAGI. CDR3 protein: CASSEERSYGYTF. The CDR3 coding sequence is TGTGCCAGCAGTGAAGAAAGGTCCTATGGCTACACCTTC.

The table lists this clone with many counts. The chain is built from TRBV10-2 and TRBJ1-5; a possible D gene is TRBD1 (6 bases). The ends were cut back, 8 bases at V and 7 bases at J, with 18 bases in the middle. CDR1 WSHSY and CDR2 SAAADI come from the germline V gene. The CDR3 has 14 amino acids. The CDR3 nucleotides read TGCGCCAGCGGTGCGGGGGCGAGTTGGCAGCCCCAGCATTTT. This codes for CASGAGASWQPQHF.

The chain is built from TRBV6-4 and TRBJ2-7, with D unresolved. V gave up 9 bases and J gave up 3 bases, with 21 bases separating them. Germline V gene data show CDR1 as MRHNA and CDR2 as SNTAGT. The CDR3 loop spans 15 amino acids. This CDR3 is CASFRPGRNDYEQYF. CDR3 bases: TGTGCCAGTTTCAGACCTGGACGGAACGACTACGAGCAGTACTTC.